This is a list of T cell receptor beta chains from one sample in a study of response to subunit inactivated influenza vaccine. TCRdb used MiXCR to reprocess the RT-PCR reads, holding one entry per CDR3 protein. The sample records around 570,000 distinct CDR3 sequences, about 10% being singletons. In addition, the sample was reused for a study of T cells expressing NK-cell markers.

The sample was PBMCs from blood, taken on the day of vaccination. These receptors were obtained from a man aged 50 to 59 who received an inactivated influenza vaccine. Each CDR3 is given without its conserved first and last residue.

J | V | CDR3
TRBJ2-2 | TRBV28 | ASSPLWADTGELF
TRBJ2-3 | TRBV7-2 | ASSLGLIDTQY
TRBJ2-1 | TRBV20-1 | SARAGLLSYNEQF
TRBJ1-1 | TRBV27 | ASIGLMEAF
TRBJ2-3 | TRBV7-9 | ASSSQPTPLTQY
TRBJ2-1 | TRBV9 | ASSSPGVDEQF
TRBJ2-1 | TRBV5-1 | ASVRAGAPPGEQF
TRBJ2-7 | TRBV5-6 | ASSFSGRGSYEQY
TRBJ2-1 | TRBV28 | ASIRRDYNEQF
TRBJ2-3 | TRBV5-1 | ASSLSNPYTDTQY
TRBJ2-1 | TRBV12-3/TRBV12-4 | ASSLLRTSGYNEQF
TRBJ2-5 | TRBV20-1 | SALTGRVSGRALLKTQY
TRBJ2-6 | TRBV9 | ASSKQGSGANVLT
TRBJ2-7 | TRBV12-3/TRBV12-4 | ASRWTAPSAQQY
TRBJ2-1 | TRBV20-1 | SASVDYNEQF
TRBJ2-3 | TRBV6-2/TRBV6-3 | ASRYRGRLRTDTQY
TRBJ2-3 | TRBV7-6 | ASSPGPRSTDTQY
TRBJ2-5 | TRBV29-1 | SVEDSGSRQETQY
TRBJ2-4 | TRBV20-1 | SARDVQGRIQY
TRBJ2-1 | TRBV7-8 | ASSLGGTRPYNEQF
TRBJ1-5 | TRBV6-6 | ASRYGSNQPQH
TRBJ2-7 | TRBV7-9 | ASSTTASYEQY
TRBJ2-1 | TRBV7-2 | ASSLTGTESYNEQF
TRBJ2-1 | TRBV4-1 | ASSQASGASGVRREQF
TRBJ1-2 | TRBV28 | ASSLRGGGGYT
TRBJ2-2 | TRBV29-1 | SISRGYTGELF
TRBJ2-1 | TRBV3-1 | ASSRGGHGSNEQF
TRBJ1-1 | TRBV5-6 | ASSLGQSWRGNTEAF
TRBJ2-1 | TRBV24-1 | ATSDFFTEGSNEQF
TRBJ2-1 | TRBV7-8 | ASSFERLSYNEQF
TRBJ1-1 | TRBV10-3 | AIRRQGQGYTEAF
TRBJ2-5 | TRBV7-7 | ASSLGGQGAWETQY
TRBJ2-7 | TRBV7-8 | ASSLAGLSAEQY
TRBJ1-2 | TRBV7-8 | ASSLTADRQGNYGYT
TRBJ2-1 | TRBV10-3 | AIGRTAYNEQF
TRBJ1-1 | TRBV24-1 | ATSRQGEAF
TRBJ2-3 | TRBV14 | ASSPYQLADTQY
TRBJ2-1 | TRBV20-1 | SARDQGRLTAEQF
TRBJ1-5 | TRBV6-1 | ASSAGPGGNQPQH
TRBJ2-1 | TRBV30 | AWSHLAGTYNEQF